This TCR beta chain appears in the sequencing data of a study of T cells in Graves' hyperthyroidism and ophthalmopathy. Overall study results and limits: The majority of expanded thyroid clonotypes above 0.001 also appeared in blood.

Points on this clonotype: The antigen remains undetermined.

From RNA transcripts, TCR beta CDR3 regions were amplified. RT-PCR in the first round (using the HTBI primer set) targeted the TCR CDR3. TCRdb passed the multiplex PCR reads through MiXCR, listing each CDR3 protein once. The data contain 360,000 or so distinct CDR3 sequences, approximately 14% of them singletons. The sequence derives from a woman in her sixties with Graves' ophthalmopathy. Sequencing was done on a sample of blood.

In DNA form, the CDR3 reads TGCGCCAGCAGCTTTGGGGAACGGTGGAACACTGAAGCTTTCTTT. It translates to CASSFGERWNTEAFF. The chain recombines TRBV5-1 with TRBJ1-1; unclear D gene. The CDR3 loop spans 15 amino acids. Germline assignment: CDR1 SGHRS and CDR2 YFSETQ. Trimming stripped 2 bases from V and 1 base from J, with 12 bases between.